One sample yielded the 23 T cell receptor beta chains listed below, sequenced in a study of early T cells in non-severe SARS-CoV-2 infection. Each CDR3 protein gets one entry after TCRdb re-called the 5' RACE reads with MiXCR. The sample includes about 61,000 distinct CDR3 sequences, around 13% of them seen just once. This material consisted of whole blood, taken at baseline. The receptor set was obtained from an adult who was a healthcare worker with PCR-confirmed SARS-CoV-2 infection or an uninfected control (not recorded which). The donor label of this sample is uncertain.

This clonotype turned up a few times. The chain uses TRBV5-8 and TRBJ2-3; the D call may be TRBD1 or TRBD2 (7 bases each). The CDR3 contains 12 residues. V was clipped by 3 bases and J by 10 bases, with 12 bases between them. CDR1 SGHTS and CDR2 YDEGEE come from the germline V gene. The CDR3 DNA is TGTGCCAGCAGCTCCCAGGGGGGGGCGCAGTATTTT. Translation: CASSSQGGAQYF.

V and J are TRBV7-9 and TRBJ2-1, with D possibly matching TRBD1 (5 bases). CDR3 size: 14 residues. The germline V gene encodes CDR1 SEHNR and CDR2 FQNEAQ (reference sequence). Trimming removed 1 base from V and 2 bases from J, with 6 bases in between. CDR3 region: CASSLDRTYNEQFF. The DNA of the CDR3 is TGTGCCAGCAGCTTAGACAGGACCTACAATGAGCAGTTCTTC.

The CDR3 sequence is CASSTTGSGGQETQYF. Here the CDR3 DNA reads TGTGCCAGCAGCACGACAGGGTCCGGGGGCCAAGAGACCCAGTACTTC. The J gene is TRBJ2-5, the V gene TRBV6-6; possibly TRBD1 for D (7 bases). The CDR3 has 16 residues. Germline V gives CDR1 MNHNY, CDR2 SVGAGI (reference sequence). Trimming took 6 bases from V and 1 from J, leaving 18 bases between them.

CDR3 bases: TGCAGCGTTGTTAACAAAAACATTCAGTACTTC. Its protein product is CSVVNKNIQYF. This sequence joins TRBV29-1 and TRBJ2-4; D unclear. The CDR3 runs 11 residues. Germline V gives CDR1 SQVTM, CDR2 ANQGSEA. V lost 4 bases and J lost 3, with 4 bases in between.

This chain connects TRBV5-1 to TRBJ2-1, with D tentatively TRBD2 (6 bases). The CDR3 loop spans 15 amino acids. V was pared by 5 bases and J by 3 bases, with 15 bases between. Per germline, CDR1 SGHRS and CDR2 YFSETQ. The CDR3 here is CASSPPGRYYNEQFF. The CDR3 DNA is TGCGCCAGCAGTCCCCCCGGGAGATACTACAATGAGCAGTTCTTC.

The chain links TRBV19 to TRBJ2-3; a weak D match, TRBD2 (6 bases). Germline V gene data show CDR1 as LNHDA and CDR2 as SQIVND (reference sequence). V lost 2 bases, J lost 6 bases, and 12 bases lay in between. The CDR3 runs to 14 residues. The CDR3 sequence is CASSITGGPDTQYF. CDR3 DNA: TGTGCCAGTAGTATAACCGGGGGACCCGATACGCAGTATTTT. Looking up the rest from reference TRBV19 and TRBJ2-3 gives the full variable domain: DGGITQSPKYLFRKEGQNVTLSCEQNLNHDAMYWYRQDPGQGLRLIYYSQIVNDFQKGDIAEGYSVSREKKESFPLTVTSAQKNPTAFYLCASSITGGPDTQYFGPGTRLTVL.

This clonotype was seen a few times. The chain employs TRBV5-5 and TRBJ1-2, with D maybe TRBD1 (6 bases). Germline V gives CDR1 SGHKS, CDR2 YYEKEE (reference sequence). There are 18 residues in the CDR3. The germline V and J ends were trimmed by 6 bases and 2 bases, with 26 bases remaining between them. The CDR3 nucleotides read TGTGCCAGCACCCTGGGGGGCCAGGGCCGAAAAGGGAACTATGGCTACACCTTC. Encoded protein: CASTLGGQGRKGNYGYTF.

In its sample, this clonotype was seen many times. V is TRBV2 and J is TRBJ2-3, with 9 positions matching TRBD1. J was trimmed by 5 bases and V by 7 bases; bases with no gene match: 7. Germline CDR1 and CDR2: SNHLY and FYNNEI. The length of the CDR3 is 14 residues. The CDR3 DNA follows: TGTGCCAGCACCAACAGGGGGCGCGGAGATACGCAGTATTTT. Translation: CASTNRGRGDTQYF.

This clonotype was counted only a few times. This chain links TRBV5-1 with TRBJ1-1, with D unclear. The V gene's germline CDR1 is SGHRS and CDR2 YFSETQ. V lost 3 bases and J 0 bases, leaving 9 bases between the germline ends. The CDR3 runs 14 residues. CDR3 nucleotides: TGCGCCAGCAGCTCCACCTCAATGAACACTGAAGCTTTCTTT. This encodes CASSSTSMNTEAFF.

The chain has TRBV20-1 and TRBJ2-5; D uncertain. The V end lost 6 bases, the J end lost 5 bases, and 16 bases lay between the germline ends. CDR1 and CDR2 from the germline V gene are DFQATT and SNEGSKA (reference sequence). The CDR3 runs 13 residues. CDR3 sequence reads: CSAAQALDETQYF. CDR3 bases: TGCAGTGCAGCCCAGGCGTTGGACGAGACCCAGTACTTC.

The table lists this clonotype with a few counts. The V gene is TRBV5-4, the J gene TRBJ1-2, with TRBD1 matching over 7 bases. CDR1 and CDR2 from the germline V gene are SGHNT and YYREEE (reference sequence). The ends lost 1 base at V and 5 bases at J; junction bases unmatched: 5. CDR3 length: 14 residues. CDR3 protein: CASSLSSGGYGYTF. In DNA form, the CDR3 reads TGTGCCAGCAGCTTGTCGTCAGGGGGGTATGGCTACACCTTC.

The chain couples TRBV20-1 to TRBJ2-2; 7 nucleotides match TRBD1. Germline CDR1 DFQATT, CDR2 SNEGSKA (reference sequence). V was pared by 1 base and J by 5 bases, with 4 bases of the junction left unmatched. CDR3 length: 14 amino acids. DNA for the CDR3: TGCAGTGCTAGAGGAGCAGGGGGAACCGGGGAGCTGTTTTTT. Translated: CSARGAGGTGELFF.

This clonotype was observed a few times. The chain couples TRBV4-2 to TRBJ1-1; no clear D. The length of the CDR3 is 14 residues. CDR1 is LGHNA and CDR2 is YNFKEQ in the germline V gene. Trimming pared 0 bases from V and 5 bases from J, leaving 10 bases between. CDR3 protein: CASSQEARATEAFF. The CDR3 DNA reads as TGTGCCAGCAGCCAAGAAGCAAGGGCAACTGAAGCTTTCTTT.

This clonotype was observed a handful of times. The chain carries TRBV6-2 or TRBV6-3 and TRBJ2-1, with D hard to call. V was shortened by 10 bases and J by 4 bases, with 8 bases between the two germline ends. CDR1 is MNHEY and CDR2 is SVGEGT in the germline V gene. CDR3 size: 11 residues. The CDR3 here is CATLRYNEQFF. The CDR3 nucleotides read TGTGCCACCCTTCGATACAATGAGCAGTTCTTC.

This clonotype was detected many times. The V gene is TRBV20-1, the J gene TRBJ1-1, with D unclear. Trimming left V 6 bases short and J 0 bases short, with 17 bases between. The CDR3 spans 15 residues. Germline CDR1 is DFQATT and CDR2 is SNEGSKA (reference sequence). The CDR3 region is CSAMIRETMNTEAFF. The CDR3 DNA reads TGCAGTGCAATGATACGGGAGACAATGAACACTGAAGCTTTCTTT.

This clonotype was seen many times. The CDR3 is CASSHQRAGGARRHTDTQYF. The CDR3 DNA reads as TGTGCCAGCAGCCACCAACGGGCCGGGGGGGCCCGGCGCCACACAGATACGCAGTATTTT. The chain carries TRBV3-1 and TRBJ2-3, with 8 bases fitting TRBD2. Germline lookup yields CDR1 LGHDT and CDR2 YNNKEL (reference sequence). V lost 3 bases and J lost 2; bases outside the gene matches: 19. The CDR3 contains 20 residues.

This clonotype came up a few times. The V call is TRBV2, the J call TRBJ2-7; D gene uncertain. This CDR3 region has 12 residues. The germline CDR1 and CDR2 sequences are SNHLY and FYNNEI. V lost 7 bases and J lost 2, with 9 bases in between. For the CDR3, the DNA is TGTGCCAGCATCAACATTCCCTACGAGCAGTACGTC. Amino acid sequence: CASINIPYEQYV.

This clonotype was picked up many times. V gene TRBV14 combines with J gene TRBJ2-1, with 8 bases identical to TRBD2. Germline-derived CDR1 and CDR2 are SGHDN and FVKESK. The J segment lost 7 bases and the V segment lost 1 base, leaving 3 bases of the junction unmatched. The CDR3 contains 14 residues. The CDR3 DNA sequence: TGTGCCAGCAGCCAAGTACTAGCGGAGAATGAGCAGTTCTTC. Encoded protein: CASSQVLAENEQFF.

This chain uses TRBV20-1 with TRBJ1-1, with D possibly matching TRBD1 (5 bases). Looked up from germline, CDR1 is DFQATT and CDR2 is SNEGSKA (reference sequence). Trimming removed 1 base at V and 0 bases at J, with 9 bases between. The CDR3 has 14 residues. CDR3 sequence (DNA): TGCAGTGCTAGAGGGGGGACCCTGAACACTGAAGCTTTCTTT. Its protein is CSARGGTLNTEAFF.

This clonotype appeared many times. The V and J genes are TRBV6-1 and TRBJ1-1; D unclear. The CDR3 is 14 amino acids. Deletions cut 6 bases from V and 4 bases from J, with 15 bases between. The germline gives CDR1 MNHNS, CDR2 SASEGT. The CDR3 coding sequence is TGTGCCAGCAGGATGACCTCCTCGAGCACTGAAGCTTTCTTT. It translates to CASRMTSSSTEAFF.

This CDR3 is CASSDRVSNQPQHF. As DNA, the CDR3 is TGTGCCAGCAGCGACAGGGTATCAAATCAGCCCCAGCATTTT. The chain links TRBV3-1 to TRBJ1-5, with 7 bases identical to TRBD1. V lost 5 bases to trimming and J lost 4 bases; unmatched junction nucleotides: 5. The CDR3 is made up of 14 amino acids. Germline values: CDR1 LGHDT, CDR2 YNNKEL (reference sequence).

Ten or more counts support this clonotype. The rearrangement uses TRBV2 and TRBJ2-3; D not certain. Trimming removed 1 base from V and 3 bases from J, with 11 bases in between. The length of the CDR3 is 15 residues. CDR1 and CDR2 from the germline V gene are SNHLY and FYNNEI. CDR3 loop: CASSEVGLGTDTQYF. The CDR3 region has the DNA TGTGCCAGCAGTGAAGTGGGCCTGGGTACAGATACGCAGTATTTT. Full variable domain (rest looked up from reference TRBV2 and TRBJ2-3): EPEVTQTPSHQVTQMGQEVILRCVPISNHLYFYWYRQILGQKVEFLVSFYNNEISEKSEIFDDQFSVERPDGSNFTLKIRSTKLEDSAMYFCASSEVGLGTDTQYFGPGTRLTVL.

Only a few counts were recorded for this clonotype. V gene TRBV7-9 combines with J gene TRBJ2-3; D remains ambiguous. Trimming took 3 bases from V and 6 from J, leaving 10 bases between them. The CDR3 length is 13 residues. Germline V CDR1 and CDR2: SEHNR, FQNEAQ (reference sequence). The CDR3 coding sequence is TGTGCCAGCAGCTTGCTTGGTGGGGATACGCAGTATTTT. Translation gives CASSLLGGDTQYF.